These T cell receptor beta chains were read from a single sample in a study of blood T cell repertoires in COVID-19. Here immunoSEQ multiplex PCR was the method, and the copy in TCRdb shows in-frame clones only, minus some. The sample lists 200,000 to 300,000 clones, less than 90% occurring once. The source material was peripheral blood. The receptors derive from a man aged 25 to 45 with active or convalescent COVID-19. Both conserved end residues are part of each CDR3. Fields, in order: D gene, CDR3 length, V gene, clone size, J gene, CDR3 DNA, CDR3 protein. The D gene is left open where the match is weak. Not every row has a clone size; where given, it reads once, few, many or a size class.

D gene: TRBD2; CDR3 length: 17; V gene: TRBV10-3; clone size: -; J gene: TRBJ2-5; CDR3 DNA: TGTGCCATCGCCTCCGCAGACACTAGCGGGGGGGGAGAGACCCAGTACTTC; CDR3 protein: CAIASADTSGGGETQYF
D gene: TRBD2; CDR3 length: 15; V gene: TRBV6-5; clone size: few; J gene: TRBJ2-1; CDR3 DNA: TGTGCCAGCAGCCCCTTCAGCGGGGGCTACAATGAGCAGTTCTTC; CDR3 protein: CASSPFSGGYNEQFF
D gene: -; CDR3 length: 13; V gene: TRBV5-4; clone size: -; J gene: TRBJ1-1; CDR3 DNA: TGTGCCAGCAGCTTTCCTATCGGCACTGAAGCTTTCTTT; CDR3 protein: CASSFPIGTEAFF
D gene: TRBD2; CDR3 length: 15; V gene: TRBV6-6; clone size: -; J gene: TRBJ2-1; CDR3 DNA: TGTGCCAGCAGTTACGCCCGCGGACTAGTCGTTGAGCAGTTCTTC; CDR3 protein: CASSYARGLVVEQFF
D gene: -; CDR3 length: 12; V gene: TRBV19; clone size: -; J gene: TRBJ2-7; CDR3 DNA: TGTGCCAGTAGCACCAGGGGTCTCGAGCAGTACTTC; CDR3 protein: CASSTRGLEQYF
D gene: TRBD2; CDR3 length: 14; V gene: TRBV7-2; clone size: -; J gene: TRBJ2-3; CDR3 DNA: TGTGCCAGTCGACTAGCGGGGGGCGCAGATACGCAGTATTTT; CDR3 protein: CASRLAGGADTQYF
D gene: -; CDR3 length: 15; V gene: TRBV4-1; clone size: -; J gene: TRBJ2-3; CDR3 DNA: TGCGCCAGCAGCCCGCTTACGGGGTACACAGATACGCAGTATTTT; CDR3 protein: CASSPLTGYTDTQYF
D gene: -; CDR3 length: 14; V gene: TRBV4-1; clone size: -; J gene: TRBJ1-2; CDR3 DNA: TGCGCCAGCAGGAGGGTAGGGGGTAACTATGGCTACACCTTC; CDR3 protein: CASRRVGGNYGYTF
D gene: -; CDR3 length: 15; V gene: TRBV30; clone size: -; J gene: TRBJ1-1; CDR3 DNA: TGTGCCTGTAAAAGACAGGAGACGGGAAACACTGAAGCTTTCTTT; CDR3 protein: CACKRQETGNTEAFF
D gene: -; CDR3 length: 16; V gene: TRBV15; clone size: -; J gene: TRBJ2-1; CDR3 DNA: TGTGCCACCAGCAGAGAGGTTAGCGCGGCTGGTAATGAGCAGTTCTTC; CDR3 protein: CATSREVSAAGNEQFF
D gene: TRBD1; CDR3 length: 15; V gene: TRBV7-2; clone size: -; J gene: TRBJ2-7; CDR3 DNA: TGTGCCAGCAGCTTAGGACAGGGGGGCAACTACGAGCAGTACTTC; CDR3 protein: CASSLGQGGNYEQYF
D gene: TRBD1; CDR3 length: 15; V gene: TRBV27; clone size: -; J gene: TRBJ2-7; CDR3 DNA: TGTGCCAGCAGTGAGGGGGACAGGCATACCTACGAGCAGTACTTC; CDR3 protein: CASSEGDRHTYEQYF
D gene: TRBD2; CDR3 length: 16; V gene: TRBV6-2/TRBV6-3; clone size: -; J gene: TRBJ2-1; CDR3 DNA: TGTGCCAGCAGTCGGGCGGGGGGGCACTCCTACAATGAGCAGTTCTTC; CDR3 protein: CASSRAGGHSYNEQFF
D gene: -; CDR3 length: 15; V gene: TRBV13; clone size: few; J gene: TRBJ1-5; CDR3 DNA: TGTGCCAGCAGCATTAGGACGGCGGGTAATCAGCCCCAGCATTTT; CDR3 protein: CASSIRTAGNQPQHF
D gene: -; CDR3 length: 16; V gene: TRBV6-5; clone size: -; J gene: TRBJ2-2; CDR3 DNA: TGTGCCAGCAGTTACTTGGCGGGTGGTCACACCGGGGAGCTGTTTTTT; CDR3 protein: CASSYLAGGHTGELFF
D gene: -; CDR3 length: 14; V gene: TRBV3-1/TRBV3-2; clone size: -; J gene: TRBJ1-5; CDR3 DNA: TGTGCCAGCAGCCAAACAGGGTCGGGTCAGCCCCAGCATTTT; CDR3 protein: CASSQTGSGQPQHF
D gene: -; CDR3 length: 14; V gene: TRBV6-5; clone size: once; J gene: TRBJ1-2; CDR3 DNA: TGTGCCAGCAGTTCAGCCCAGGGTATCTATGGCTACACCTTC; CDR3 protein: CASSSAQGIYGYTF
D gene: -; CDR3 length: 14; V gene: TRBV5-1; clone size: -; J gene: TRBJ2-3; CDR3 DNA: TGCGCCAGCAGCTGGTTAGAATACACAGATACGCAGTATTTT; CDR3 protein: CASSWLEYTDTQYF
D gene: -; CDR3 length: 14; V gene: TRBV5-1; clone size: -; J gene: TRBJ1-3; CDR3 DNA: TGCGCCAGCAGCGCCGGGTTGTCTGGAAACACCATATATTTT; CDR3 protein: CASSAGLSGNTIYF
D gene: -; CDR3 length: 11; V gene: TRBV21-1; clone size: few; J gene: TRBJ1-2; CDR3 DNA: TGTGCCAGCATACCCGCGGAGGGCTACACCTTC; CDR3 protein: CASIPAEGYTF
D gene: TRBD2; CDR3 length: 16; V gene: TRBV5-8; clone size: -; J gene: TRBJ2-5; CDR3 DNA: TGTGCCAGCAGCTTGGCCCGACTAGCGACGAAGGAGACCCAGTACTTC; CDR3 protein: CASSLARLATKETQYF
D gene: -; CDR3 length: 13; V gene: TRBV29-1; clone size: few; J gene: TRBJ1-2; CDR3 DNA: TGCAGCGTGGACCGGGAGATCAACTATGGCTACACCTTC; CDR3 protein: CSVDREINYGYTF
D gene: -; CDR3 length: 14; V gene: TRBV9; clone size: -; J gene: TRBJ1-2; CDR3 DNA: TGTGCCAGCAGCCCCCCCCTGCACCAGGATGGCTACACCTTC; CDR3 protein: CASSPPLHQDGYTF
D gene: TRBD2; CDR3 length: 16; V gene: TRBV20-1; clone size: -; J gene: TRBJ2-1; CDR3 DNA: TGCAGTGCTAGTACAGCGGGGGCAAGCTCCTACAATGAGCAGTTCTTC; CDR3 protein: CSASTAGASSYNEQFF
D gene: -; CDR3 length: 16; V gene: TRBV7-2; clone size: -; J gene: TRBJ1-6; CDR3 DNA: TGTGCCAGCAGCTTAGTTTCTAGTTTTGGTGTTTCACCCCTCCACTTT; CDR3 protein: CASSLVSSFGVSPLHF
D gene: -; CDR3 length: 14; V gene: TRBV27; clone size: -; J gene: TRBJ1-1; CDR3 DNA: TGTGCCAGCACCTCCGGGAATTTGAACACTGAAGCTTTCTTT; CDR3 protein: CASTSGNLNTEAFF
D gene: TRBD1; CDR3 length: 14; V gene: TRBV11-2; clone size: -; J gene: TRBJ2-7; CDR3 DNA: TGTGCCAGCAGCTTGGGACAGGGGTCCCACGAGCAGTACTTC; CDR3 protein: CASSLGQGSHEQYF
D gene: -; CDR3 length: 14; V gene: TRBV27; clone size: -; J gene: TRBJ1-1; CDR3 DNA: TGTGCCAGCAGTCTTGGGGGCCGAAACACTGAAGCTTTCTTT; CDR3 protein: CASSLGGRNTEAFF
D gene: -; CDR3 length: 15; V gene: TRBV6-5; clone size: -; J gene: TRBJ1-2; CDR3 DNA: TGTGCCAGCACTGGCTCGGACAGAAATAACTATGGCTACACCTTC; CDR3 protein: CASTGSDRNNYGYTF
D gene: -; CDR3 length: 15; V gene: TRBV7-6; clone size: -; J gene: TRBJ2-1; CDR3 DNA: TGTGCCAGCAGCTTAGCGGGGGGAACCTACAATGAGCAGTTCTTC; CDR3 protein: CASSLAGGTYNEQFF
D gene: -; CDR3 length: 15; V gene: TRBV5-1; clone size: -; J gene: TRBJ2-1; CDR3 DNA: TGCGCCAGCAGCCCCCCCCTAGCTAACTACAATGAGCAGTTCTTC; CDR3 protein: CASSPPLANYNEQFF
D gene: -; CDR3 length: 13; V gene: TRBV7-8; clone size: -; J gene: TRBJ1-5; CDR3 DNA: TGTGCCAGCAGCTCTACTGACAATCAGCCCCAGCATTTT; CDR3 protein: CASSSTDNQPQHF
D gene: TRBD1; CDR3 length: 14; V gene: TRBV15; clone size: -; J gene: TRBJ1-6; CDR3 DNA: TGTGCCACCACCACAGGACAGGGGAATTCACCCCTCCACTTT; CDR3 protein: CATTTGQGNSPLHF
D gene: -; CDR3 length: 15; V gene: TRBV5-1; clone size: -; J gene: TRBJ1-3; CDR3 DNA: TGCGCCAGCAGCTTGGATGCAGGGCTCGGAAACACCATATATTTT; CDR3 protein: CASSLDAGLGNTIYF
D gene: -; CDR3 length: 15; V gene: TRBV19; clone size: -; J gene: TRBJ1-4; CDR3 DNA: TGTGCCAGTAGTCGGGGGGCAAGGGGATCCGGAAAACTGTTTTTT; CDR3 protein: CASSRGARGSGKLFF
D gene: TRBD2; CDR3 length: 17; V gene: TRBV7-6; clone size: -; J gene: TRBJ2-2; CDR3 DNA: TGTGCCAGCAGCAACCCTCTAGCGGGGGCAAACACCGGGGAGCTGTTTTTT; CDR3 protein: CASSNPLAGANTGELFF
D gene: -; CDR3 length: 14; V gene: TRBV29-1; clone size: -; J gene: TRBJ2-2; CDR3 DNA: TGCAGCGTTTCCGTTTCTATCAACACCGGGGAGCTGTTTTTT; CDR3 protein: CSVSVSINTGELFF
D gene: -; CDR3 length: 12; V gene: TRBV2; clone size: -; J gene: TRBJ2-7; CDR3 DNA: TGTGCCAGCACGACAGATGGGGTTGAGCAGTACTTC; CDR3 protein: CASTTDGVEQYF
D gene: TRBD1; CDR3 length: 13; V gene: TRBV7-8; clone size: once; J gene: TRBJ1-1; CDR3 DNA: TGTGCCAGCAGCCGAATTCAGGGGGCTGAAGCTTTCTTT; CDR3 protein: CASSRIQGAEAFF
D gene: -; CDR3 length: 11; V gene: TRBV20-1; clone size: -; J gene: TRBJ1-2; CDR3 DNA: TGCAGTGCTAGGCAAGGGGGTGGCTACACCTTC; CDR3 protein: CSARQGGGYTF
D gene: TRBD1; CDR3 length: 14; V gene: TRBV28; clone size: -; J gene: TRBJ1-6; CDR3 DNA: TGTGCCAACAGGGGGGCAGGGCCGGAGTCACCCCTCCACTTT; CDR3 protein: CANRGAGPESPLHF
D gene: -; CDR3 length: 15; V gene: TRBV5-4; clone size: -; J gene: TRBJ1-2; CDR3 DNA: TGTGCCAGCAGCTTGGCCATCTCGAGAATCGATGGCTACACCTTC; CDR3 protein: CASSLAISRIDGYTF
D gene: TRBD2; CDR3 length: 15; V gene: TRBV7-2; clone size: -; J gene: TRBJ2-1; CDR3 DNA: TGTGCCAGCACCTTAACTAGCGGGGGGCCCGAGCAGAAGTTCTTC; CDR3 protein: CASTLTSGGPEQKFF
D gene: TRBD1; CDR3 length: 15; V gene: TRBV5-1; clone size: -; J gene: TRBJ1-3; CDR3 DNA: TGCGCCAGCAGCTTCCGGACAGGGGATGGAAACACCATATATTTT; CDR3 protein: CASSFRTGDGNTIYF
D gene: -; CDR3 length: 17; V gene: TRBV4-2; clone size: -; J gene: TRBJ1-3; CDR3 DNA: TGTGCCAGCAGCCAAGATCCCCAGGGAGGCTCTGGAAACACCATATATTTT; CDR3 protein: CASSQDPQGGSGNTIYF
D gene: TRBD1; CDR3 length: 17; V gene: TRBV5-1; clone size: once; J gene: TRBJ2-7; CDR3 DNA: TGCGCCAGCAGCGCCGGGACAGGGGAATTCCGCTCCTACGAGCAGTACTTC; CDR3 protein: CASSAGTGEFRSYEQYF
D gene: -; CDR3 length: 13; V gene: TRBV5-1; clone size: -; J gene: TRBJ2-2; CDR3 DNA: TGCGCCAGCAATCTTGCGGGCTCCGGGGAGCTGTTTTTT; CDR3 protein: CASNLAGSGELFF